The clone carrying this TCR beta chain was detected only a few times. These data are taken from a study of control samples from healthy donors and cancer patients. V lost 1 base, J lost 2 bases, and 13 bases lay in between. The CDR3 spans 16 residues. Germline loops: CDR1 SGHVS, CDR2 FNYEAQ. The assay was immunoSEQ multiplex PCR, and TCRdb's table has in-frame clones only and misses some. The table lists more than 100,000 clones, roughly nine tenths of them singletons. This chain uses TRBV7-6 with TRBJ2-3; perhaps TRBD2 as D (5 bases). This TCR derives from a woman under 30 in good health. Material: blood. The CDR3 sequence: CASSLDASSFTDTQYF. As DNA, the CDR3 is TGTGCCAGCAGCTTAGACGCGTCTAGCTTCACAGATACGCAGTATTTT. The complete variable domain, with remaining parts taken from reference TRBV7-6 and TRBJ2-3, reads GAGVSQSPRYKVTKRGQDVALRCDPISGHVSLYWYRQALGQGPEFLTYFNYEAQQDKSGLPNDRFSAERPEGSISTLTIQRTEQRDSAMYRCASSLDASSFTDTQYFGPGTRLTVL.